One TCR beta chain is described in this entry. Its antigen is currently unknown. The length of the CDR3 is 13 residues. Deletions cut 6 bases from V and 6 bases from J, with 14 bases between. Germline CDR1 is MDHEN and CDR2 is SYDVKM. Clones were read by immunoSEQ multiplex PCR, and TCRdb kept only the in-frame ones, dropping some. The data show under 95,000 clones, more than 60% seen once. This entry comes from a study of radiotherapy plus CTLA-4 blockade in lung cancer. Turning to the study itself: Around 19% of enrolled patients responded objectively, and more than 25% had disease control.

Patients with chemo-refractory metastatic non-small-cell lung cancer received focal radiation plus CTLA-4 blockade with ipilimumab. Findings of the study overall: After treatment with radiotherapy plus ipilimumab, TCR clones that came from the tumor expanded in blood. The best prediction of response reportedly came from early blood T cell clone dynamics, with interferon-beta.

This sequence was found in a human donor with non-small cell lung cancer whose response to radiotherapy plus ipilimumab could not be evaluated. Some clones in this sample may be carry-over from other donors' samples. The specimen comprised peripheral blood, sampled from a patient treated with radiotherapy plus ipilimumab. The chain couples TRBV28 to TRBJ1-2; the D gene is possibly TRBD1 (5 bases). CDR3 loop: CASSTWATDGYTF. The CDR3 DNA reads TGTGCCAGCAGCACCTGGGCGACAGATGGCTACACCTTC.